This TCR beta chain originates from a study of a mutant IDH1 vaccine in newly diagnosed glioma. Trimming removed 1 base at V and 1 base at J, with 11 bases between. CDR3 length: 15 amino acids. From germline, CDR1 is SGDLS and CDR2 YYNGEE. The method was immunoSEQ multiplex PCR; TCRdb's version includes in-frame clones alone and lacks a portion of them. In the table there are about 60,000 clones, roughly 84% of which are singletons. About this clone itself: Its antigen is currently unknown.

Time point reported: week 11, during vaccination. In every dose of vaccine, 300 ug of mutant IDH1 20-mer peptide was given alongside topical imiquimod. This chain uses TRBV9 with TRBJ1-1, with TRBD1 as a possible D gene (5 bases). The clonotype comes from a woman aged 50 to 60 with glioma. Sequenced material: PBMCs, taken from a glioma patient whose treatment included an IDH1 peptide vaccine. In nucleotides, the CDR3 is TGTGCCAGCAGCGTATTAGTTGGGACGAACACTGAAGCTTTCTTT. Residues: CASSVLVGTNTEAFF. Full variable domain (rest looked up from reference TRBV9 and TRBJ1-1): DSGVTQTPKHLITATGQRVTLRCSPRSGDLSVYWYQQSLDQGLQFLIQYYNGEERAKGNILERFSAQQFPDLHSELNLSSLELGDSALYFCASSVLVGTNTEAFFGQGTRLTVV.